Following are 18 T cell receptor beta chains from one sample sequenced in a study of CD8+ T cells in alopecia areata. Isolated RNA was reverse transcribed into cDNA used as the sequencing template. Measured with immunoSEQ multiplex PCR; TCRdb has only the in-frame clones, and not every one. The sample holds 110,000 to 150,000 clones, 45% to 65% seen once. Documented treatment: oral pan-JAK inhibitor, 5-10 mg twice daily. Sample: CD8+ T cells sorted from blood, taken at week 4, from a patient treated with tofacitinib. These receptors were obtained from a human donor with alopecia areata.

The rearrangement joins TRBV29-1 to TRBJ1-2; 7 bases are a match to TRBD1. The V gene end was trimmed by 7 bases and the J gene end by 4 bases; junction bases not matched to a gene: 9. Germline CDR1 SQVTM, CDR2 ANQGSEA. This CDR3 region has 13 residues. The CDR3 DNA reads as TGCAGCGCCCTCGAGAGGGGGCTCTATGGCTACACCTTC. Amino acid sequence: CSALERGLYGYTF.

This clone was seen only a few times. The chain has TRBV29-1 and TRBJ1-2, with 7 positions matching TRBD1. The V and J ends lost 2 bases and 5 bases, in that order; junction bases with no gene match: 5. Germline V lookup: CDR1 SQVTM, CDR2 ANQGSEA. This CDR3 is built from 13 residues. The DNA of the CDR3 is TGCAGCGTTGAAAATACAGGGGTGTATGGCTACACCTTC. It encodes CSVENTGVYGYTF.

V usage is TRBV9 and J usage is TRBJ2-5; a weak D match, TRBD1 (6 bases). The CDR3 totals 13 residues. CDR1 is SGDLS and CDR2 is YYNGEE in the germline V gene. The ends were cut back, 4 bases at V and 5 bases at J, with 12 bases in the middle. The CDR3: CASSPVGGETQYF. The CDR3 coding sequence is TGTGCCAGCAGCCCCGTAGGGGGTGAGACCCAGTACTTC. Looking up the rest from reference TRBV9 and TRBJ2-5 gives the full variable domain: DSGVTQTPKHLITATGQRVTLRCSPRSGDLSVYWYQQSLDQGLQFLIQYYNGEERAKGNILERFSAQQFPDLHSELNLSSLELGDSALYFCASSPVGGETQYFGPGTRLLVL.

This clone was detected only a few times. The V call is TRBV5-1, the J call TRBJ1-1; D might be TRBD1 (5 bases). The CDR3 is 12 amino acids. V dropped 4 bases and J dropped 5 bases, with 9 bases sitting between them. Germline values: CDR1 SGHRS, CDR2 YFSETQ. Written as DNA, the CDR3 is TGCGCCAGCAGCCCAGACAGAACTGAAGCTTTCTTT. As protein: CASSPDRTEAFF.

This clone was seen a handful of times. The chain combines TRBV18 with TRBJ2-3; 8 positions agree with TRBD2. The CDR3 extends over 15 amino acids. The germline V gene has CDR1 KGHSH and CDR2 LQKENI. The junction had 11 bases not matched to a gene; V was cut back by 6 bases and J by 6 bases. CDR3 amino acids: CASSRGLGLLDTQYF. CDR3 coding DNA: TGTGCCAGCTCCCGGGGACTAGGCCTCCTGGATACGCAGTATTTT.

The chain employs TRBV29-1 and TRBJ2-7, with 7 bases matching TRBD1. V was clipped by 3 bases and J by 5 bases; unmatched bases: 10. CDR1 and CDR2 (germline): SQVTM, ANQGSEA. This CDR3 spans 14 amino acids. For the CDR3, the DNA is TGCAGCGTTGAGGGACAGTGGGGTCGCAACGAGCAGTACTTC. This gives the protein CSVEGQWGRNEQYF.

The chain employs TRBV7-2 and TRBJ2-7; 7 nucleotides align to TRBD1. CDR1 and CDR2 from the germline V gene are SGHTA and FQGNSA. V trimming: 4 bases; J trimming: 2 bases; junction bases outside the gene matches: 11. The CDR3 is made up of 16 amino acids. The CDR3 loop is CASSSSGQARTYEQYF. CDR3 DNA: TGTGCCAGCAGCTCCTCCGGACAGGCTAGGACCTACGAGCAGTACTTC.

The V call is TRBV29-1, the J call TRBJ1-1, with 12 positions matching TRBD1. There are 16 residues in the CDR3. V lost 6 bases to trimming and J lost 1 base; unmatched junction nucleotides: 9. CDR1 and CDR2 (germline): SQVTM, ANQGSEA. CDR3 loop: CSVRIRDRGPNTEAFF. The DNA for the CDR3 is TGCAGCGTAAGGATCCGGGACAGGGGGCCGAACACTGAAGCTTTCTTT. Based on the CDR3 plus reference TRBV29-1 and TRBJ1-1, the full variable domain is SAVISQKPSRDICQRGTSLTIQCQVDSQVTMMFWYRQQPGQSLTLIATANQGSEATYESGFVIDKFPISRPNLTFSTLTVSNMSPEDSSIYLCSVRIRDRGPNTEAFFGQGTRLTVV.

Comments on this clone: The junction differs from germline at one of its ends, possibly a read error. The V gene is TRBV7-9, the J gene TRBJ1-1; D is perhaps TRBD1 (6 bases). The length of the CDR3 is 15 residues. Per the germline V gene, CDR1 is SEHNR and CDR2 is FQNEAQ (reference sequence). The CDR3 region is CASSLLRTRDTEAFF. The CDR3 region has the DNA TGTGCCAGCAGCCTCCTACGGACAAGGGACACTGAGGCTTTCTTT.

A few counts support this clone. This chain links TRBV4-1 with TRBJ2-7, with TRBD1 as a possible D gene (5 bases). The CDR3 contains 15 residues. V lost 2 bases and J 1 base, leaving 12 bases between the germline ends. From germline, CDR1 is MGHRA and CDR2 YSYEKL. The CDR3 loop is CASSQFRQPSYEQYF. In DNA form, the CDR3 reads TGCGCCAGCAGCCAATTTAGACAGCCGTCCTACGAGCAGTACTTC.

The sample holds a few counts of this clone. The rearrangement uses TRBV19 and TRBJ2-2; possibly TRBD1 for D (5 bases). The CDR3 loop spans 14 amino acids. V lost 2 bases to trimming and J lost 5 bases, with 9 bases between them. Germline V gene sequence: CDR1 LNHDA, CDR2 SQIVND (reference sequence). The CDR3 DNA reads TGTGCCAGTAGTATAATCCAGGGTACCGGGGAGCTGTTTTTT. The encoded protein is CASSIIQGTGELFF. The full variable domain, in which reference TRBV19 and TRBJ2-2 provide the parts outside the CDR3, is DGGITQSPKYLFRKEGQNVTLSCEQNLNHDAMYWYRQDPGQGLRLIYYSQIVNDFQKGDIAEGYSVSREKKESFPLTVTSAQKNPTAFYLCASSIIQGTGELFFGEGSRLTVL.

V and J are TRBV30 and TRBJ2-7; possibly TRBD1 for D (6 bases). The CDR3 totals 16 residues. V lost 0 bases and J 2 bases, leaving 17 bases between the germline ends. CDR1 GTSNPN and CDR2 SVGIG come from the germline V gene (reference sequence). CDR3: CAWSVPPGRGTYEQYF. The CDR3 bases are TGTGCCTGGAGTGTACCCCCGGGCAGGGGAACCTACGAGCAGTACTTC.

This chain links TRBV4-3 with TRBJ2-6, with D hard to call. Germline assignment: CDR1 LGHNA and CDR2 YSLEER. This CDR3 region has 19 residues. V lost 0 bases to trimming and J lost 0 bases, with 15 bases between them. CDR3 sequence reads: CASSQEDGSWDSGANVLTF. CDR3 nucleotide sequence: TGCGCCAGCAGCCAAGAGGATGGGTCCTGGGACTCTGGGGCCAACGTCCTGACTTTC.

This rearrangement joins TRBV5-6 to TRBJ2-5; TRBD2 matches at 7 bases. The CDR3 extends over 13 amino acids. Germline V CDR1 and CDR2: SGHDT, YYEEEE. The junction had 1 base not matched to a gene; V was cut back by 3 bases and J by 2 bases. Here the CDR3 DNA reads TGTGCCAGCAGCTGGCGGGAGCAAGAGACCCAGTACTTC. This encodes CASSWREQETQYF.

The chain joins TRBV10-3 to TRBJ2-1, with a possible D match to TRBD2 (7 bases). Trimming left V 3 bases short and J 7 bases short, with 13 bases between. Germline lookup yields CDR1 ENHRY and CDR2 SYGVKD. The CDR3 contains 14 residues. Here the CDR3 DNA reads TGTGCCATCAGTGATCCGGGGGGCCAGAATGAGCAGTTCTTC. Its protein product is CAISDPGGQNEQFF.

This clone was counted a few times. V gene TRBV13 combines with J gene TRBJ1-1; 7 bases are a match to TRBD1. V shed 4 bases and J 4 bases; nucleotides not matched to a gene: 9. The germline CDR1 and CDR2 sequences are PRHDT and FYEKMQ (reference sequence). The CDR3 is 15 amino acids. CDR3 protein: CASSSEDRSGTEAFF. The CDR3 DNA sequence: TGTGCCAGCAGCTCCGAGGACAGGTCGGGCACTGAAGCTTTCTTT. The full variable domain, with the rest looked up from reference TRBV13 and TRBJ1-1, is AAGVIQSPRHLIKEKRETATLKCYPIPRHDTVYWYQQGPGQDPQFLISFYEKMQSDKGSIPDRFSAQQFSDYHSELNMSSLELGDSALYFCASSSEDRSGTEAFFGQGTRLTVV.

This clone was seen a few times. This rearrangement joins TRBV14 to TRBJ2-1; D remains ambiguous. CDR3 size: 13 residues. Trimming took off 1 base at V and 8 bases at J, with 9 bases between the two ends. Germline V lookup: CDR1 SGHDN, CDR2 FVKESK. In nucleotides, the CDR3 is TGTGCCAGCAGCCAAGGCAGGAACTATGAGCAGTTCTTC. Translated, it gives CASSQGRNYEQFF.

This rearrangement joins TRBV5-1 to TRBJ2-7; no firm D call. Germline-derived CDR1 and CDR2 are SGHRS and YFSETQ. V shed 5 bases and J shed 3 bases, with 24 bases lying between them. This CDR3 has 17 amino acids. The CDR3 region has the DNA TGCGCCAGCAGGGGCCCCACCAACCACCCTCGCCTCTACGAGCAGTACTTC. This translates into CASRGPTNHPRLYEQYF.